Below are 24 T cell receptor beta chains sequenced from a single sample in a study of OX40 agonist ivuxolimab in advanced cancers. Sequencing was performed with immunoSEQ multiplex PCR; in TCRdb, only in-frame clones are kept and a portion is missing. This sample carries about 79,000 clones, 91% of them seen once, and the ten largest clones take roughly 6.9%. The sequencing used CD4+ or CD8+ T cells sorted from blood, collected in a trial of the OX40 agonist ivuxolimab. The receptors shown here come from an adult with an advanced solid tumor such as melanoma, head and neck, liver or kidney cancer.

The rearrangement links TRBV9 to TRBJ2-6; TRBD1 aligns across 11 bases. This CDR3 spans 19 amino acids. Germline V lookup: CDR1 SGDLS, CDR2 YYNGEE. V gave up 0 bases and J gave up 4 bases; unmatched junction bases: 9. CDR3 region: CASSVASGQGASGANVLTF. CDR3 in DNA: TGTGCCAGCAGCGTAGCATCAGGACAGGGGGCGTCGGGGGCCAACGTCCTGACTTTC.

This sequence joins TRBV11-2 and TRBJ2-5; 8 bases match TRBD1. The V gene's germline CDR1 is SGHAT and CDR2 FQNNGV. V shed 5 bases and J 0 bases; nucleotides not matched to a gene: 8. The CDR3 runs 16 residues. CDR3 protein: CASSQGTGGYQETQYF. For the CDR3, the DNA is TGTGCCAGCAGCCAAGGGACAGGAGGGTACCAAGAGACCCAGTACTTC. The complete variable domain, with remaining parts taken from reference TRBV11-2 and TRBJ2-5, reads EAGVAQSPRYKIIEKRQSVAFWCNPISGHATLYWYQQILGQGPKLLIQFQNNGVVDDSQLPKDRFSAERLKGVDSTLKIQPAKLEDSAVYLCASSQGTGGYQETQYFGPGTRLLVL.

In this sample, this clone turned up once. The gene calls are TRBV28 and TRBJ1-5, with TRBD1 matching 8 bases. The germline CDR1 and CDR2 sequences are MDHEN and SYDVKM. V lost 5 bases, J lost 0 bases, and 9 bases stayed unmatched. CDR3 length equals 17 residues. The CDR3 nucleotides read TGTGCCAGCAGTGTAGGACAGGGAGGATTTAGCAATCAGCCCCAGCATTTT. Encoded protein: CASSVGQGGFSNQPQHF.

This rearrangement joins TRBV4-2 to TRBJ2-2; 7 nucleotides agree with TRBD1. Trimming at V came to 2 bases and at J to 0 bases, leaving 6 bases not matched to a gene. Germline CDR1 reads LGHNA; CDR2 reads YNFKEQ. The CDR3 contains 17 residues. The CDR3 loop reads CASSQWGTGANTGELFF. The CDR3, as DNA: TGTGCCAGCAGCCAATGGGGCACAGGGGCGAACACCGGGGAGCTGTTTTTT.

Here the CDR3 reads CSVEGGQTETQYF. CDR3 in DNA: TGCAGCGTTGAAGGTGGACAGACAGAGACCCAGTACTTC. V is TRBV29-1 and J is TRBJ2-5; D might be TRBD1 (6 bases). In germline, CDR1 is SQVTM, CDR2 ANQGSEA. Trimming stripped 1 base from V and 4 bases from J, with 10 bases between. The CDR3 is 13 residues long.

The chain is built from TRBV28 and TRBJ2-5, with 9 bases fitting TRBD2. V trimming: 7 bases; J trimming: 5 bases; junction bases outside the gene matches: 11. The germline V gene has CDR1 MDHEN and CDR2 SYDVKM. The CDR3 spans 15 residues. The CDR3 region is CASTQVGLARETQYF. As DNA, the CDR3 is TGTGCCAGCACCCAAGTGGGACTAGCTAGGGAGACCCAGTACTTC.

The rearrangement uses TRBV28 and TRBJ1-2, with D hard to call. CDR1 and CDR2 (germline): MDHEN, SYDVKM. The CDR3 runs to 12 residues. V was pared by 3 bases and J by 4 bases, with 6 bases between. The CDR3 DNA follows: TGTGCCAGCAGTTTTGGCTCCTATGGCTACACCTTC. This sequence encodes CASSFGSYGYTF.

The chain employs TRBV19 and TRBJ1-4, with TRBD1 matching 8 bases. This CDR3 is 12 amino acids long. The V gene's germline CDR1 is LNHDA and CDR2 SQIVND (reference sequence). The V segment lost 6 bases and the J segment 8 bases; nucleotides outside the gene matches: 2. CDR3 DNA sequence: TGTGCCAGTAGGCGACAGGGGGAAAAACTGTTTTTT. Translating gives CASRRQGEKLFF.

In this sample, this clone turned up a few times. The chain couples TRBV5-1 to TRBJ2-3; D gene unclear. Germline CDR1 SGHRS, CDR2 YFSETQ. CDR3 length: 13 amino acids. V was cut by 0 bases and J by 5 bases, with 7 bases left in between. The CDR3 DNA is TGCGCCAGCAGCTTGGGGACCTTAGATACGCAGTATTTT. Its translation: CASSLGTLDTQYF.

V is TRBV5-1 and J is TRBJ2-1, with 9 positions matching TRBD2. The junction had 12 bases not matched to a gene; V was cut back by 3 bases and J by 8 bases. From germline, CDR1 is SGHRS and CDR2 YFSETQ. CDR3 length equals 16 residues. The CDR3: CASSSRAGGGGDEQFF. The CDR3 DNA reads TGCGCCAGCAGCTCCCGAGCGGGAGGAGGCGGGGATGAGCAGTTCTTC. The entire variable domain, with the rest obtained from reference TRBV5-1 and TRBJ2-1, is as follows: KAGVTQTPRYLIKTRGQQVTLSCSPISGHRSVSWYQQTPGQGLQFLFEYFSETQRNKGNFPGRFSGRQFSNSRSEMNVSTLELGDSALYLCASSSRAGGGGDEQFFGPGTRLTVL.

As to this clone: One end of the junction varies from germline; a read error may be responsible. This sequence joins TRBV7-7 and TRBJ2-5; tentatively, D is TRBD1 (5 bases). Germline loops: CDR1 SSHAT, CDR2 FNYEAQ (reference sequence). This CDR3 has 13 amino acids. DNA for the CDR3: TGTGCTAGCAGCTTAGGGGCTCAAGAGACCCAGTACTTC. Amino acid sequence: CASSLGAQETQYF. The full variable domain, rest sourced from reference TRBV7-7 and TRBJ2-5, is GAGVSQSPRYKVTKRGQDVTLRCDPISSHATLYWYQQALGQGPEFLTYFNYEAQPDKSGLPSDRFSAERPEGSISTLTIQRTEQRDSAMYRCASSLGAQETQYFGPGTRLLVL.

The chain uses TRBV9 and TRBJ1-2; D is perhaps TRBD1 (6 bases). The CDR3 sequence is 13 residues long. Trimming removed 3 bases from V and 4 bases from J, with 10 bases in between. Per the germline V gene, CDR1 is SGDLS and CDR2 is YYNGEE. In DNA form, the CDR3 reads TGTGCCAGCAGCGCCGGACAGTCCTATGGCTACACCTTC. Translating gives CASSAGQSYGYTF.

This chain joins TRBV5-4 and TRBJ1-6; the match to TRBD1 covers 9 bases. Germline V gene data show CDR1 as SGHNT and CDR2 as YYREEE (reference sequence). This CDR3 spans 15 amino acids. The ends lost 5 bases at V and 7 bases at J; junction bases unmatched: 7. CDR3 nucleotide sequence: TGTGCCAGCAGTTCTAGGACAGGGGCCAATTCACCCCTCCACTTT. Translating gives CASSSRTGANSPLHF.

CDR3 sequence (DNA): TGTGCCAGCAGCAGGGACAGGTTTGTCAATCAGCCCCAGCATTTT. Translated, it gives CASSRDRFVNQPQHF. This chain joins TRBV7-8 and TRBJ1-5; TRBD1 aligns across 8 bases. V lost 5 bases, J lost 3 bases, and 6 bases stayed unmatched. CDR3 length: 15 amino acids. CDR1 and CDR2 (germline): SGHVS, FQNEAQ.

The chain combines TRBV5-1 with TRBJ2-7, with 9 bases fitting TRBD2. The CDR3 spans 15 residues. Germline-derived CDR1 and CDR2 are SGHRS and YFSETQ. V trimming: 3 bases; J trimming: 1 base; junction bases outside the gene matches: 5. The CDR3 nucleotides are TGCGCCAGCAGCTGGGGTAGCGGGAGTTCCTACGAGCAGTACTTC. Amino acid sequence: CASSWGSGSSYEQYF.

The chain combines TRBV7-2 with TRBJ2-2; TRBD2 aligns across 9 bases. The CDR3 is 15 amino acids. The V gene end was trimmed by 5 bases and the J gene end by 6 bases; junction bases not matched to a gene: 7. Germline V gives CDR1 SGHTA, CDR2 FQGNSA. The CDR3, as DNA: TGTGCCAGCAGCACGACCGGGACTAGCCCCGGGGAGCTGTTTTTT. It yields the protein CASSTTGTSPGELFF.

This chain uses TRBV5-1 with TRBJ2-2; D call uncertain. This CDR3 comprises 12 residues. Trimming stripped 4 bases from V and 7 bases from J, with 8 bases between. Per the germline V gene, CDR1 is SGHRS and CDR2 is YFSETQ. CDR3: CASSPTHGELFF. The CDR3 DNA is TGCGCCAGCAGCCCGACCCACGGGGAGCTGTTTTTT.

The chain links TRBV6-5 to TRBJ2-7, with no clear D. Germline-derived CDR1 and CDR2 are MNHEY and SVGAGI. V lost 2 bases to trimming and J lost 5 bases, with 10 bases between them. CDR3 length equals 13 residues. The CDR3 DNA reads TGTGCCAGCAGTTACCGCCCCGGAAACGAGCAGTACTTC. Amino acids: CASSYRPGNEQYF.

This clone is a singleton in its sample. The CDR3 bases are TGTGCCTGGAGTGGTTTGACTAGCGGGACAGATACGCAGTATTTT. The encoded protein is CAWSGLTSGTDTQYF. The chain couples TRBV30 to TRBJ2-3; 10 bases are a match to TRBD2. Losses at the gene ends were 1 base for V and 3 bases for J; bases not matched to a gene: 4. The CDR3 contains 15 residues. Germline V lookup: CDR1 GTSNPN, CDR2 SVGIG (reference sequence).

The chain links TRBV7-6 to TRBJ2-7; D is undetermined. Germline V gene data show CDR1 as SGHVS and CDR2 as FNYEAQ. V lost 0 bases to trimming and J lost 2 bases, with 8 bases between them. The CDR3 has 14 amino acids. This chain's CDR3 is CASSLADGTYEQYF. The CDR3 nucleotides read TGTGCCAGCAGCTTAGCGGACGGAACCTACGAGCAGTACTTC.

The V call is TRBV6-6, the J call TRBJ2-7; 7 bases line up with TRBD2. V lost 3 bases, J lost 7 bases, and 9 bases stayed unmatched. CDR3 size: 14 residues. Germline V gene sequence: CDR1 MNHNY, CDR2 SVGAGI (reference sequence). The CDR3 region is CASSYPGLVGEQYF. The CDR3 region has the DNA TGTGCCAGCAGTTATCCCGGACTAGTAGGGGAGCAGTACTTC.

V usage is TRBV28 and J usage is TRBJ2-7; D gene unclear. The CDR3 loop spans 15 amino acids. Germline V gives CDR1 MDHEN, CDR2 SYDVKM. Trimming removed 1 base from V and 2 bases from J, with 12 bases in between. The CDR3 loop reads CASSLLYKPPYEQYF. CDR3 bases: TGTGCCAGCAGTTTATTGTACAAACCCCCCTACGAGCAGTACTTC. Variable domain in full (rest from reference TRBV28 and TRBJ2-7): DVKVTQSSRYLVKRTGEKVFLECVQDMDHENMFWYRQDPGLGLRLIYFSYDVKMKEKGDIPEGYSVSREKKERFSLILESASTNQTSMYLCASSLLYKPPYEQYFGPGTRLTVT.

This chain links TRBV9 with TRBJ2-1; D is undetermined. This CDR3 is built from 15 residues. Germline values: CDR1 SGDLS, CDR2 YYNGEE. The V end was cut by 0 bases, the J end by 3 bases, with 10 bases between. Here the CDR3 reads CASSVGAENYNEQFF. In DNA form, the CDR3 reads TGTGCCAGCAGCGTAGGGGCCGAGAACTACAATGAGCAGTTCTTC.

The chain links TRBV6-1 to TRBJ2-5, with D perhaps TRBD1 or TRBD2 (5 bases each). Per germline, CDR1 MNHNS and CDR2 SASEGT. The CDR3 loop spans 15 amino acids. V lost 7 bases and J 1 base, leaving 16 bases between the germline ends. The CDR3, as DNA: TGTGCCAGCACCCAGGGTTTCCGGGGCCAAGAGACCCAGTACTTC. As protein: CASTQGFRGQETQYF.